The 20 T cell receptor beta chains in this list originate from one sample, sequenced in a study of graft-versus-host responses after intestinal transplantation. Clones were read by immunoSEQ multiplex PCR, and TCRdb kept only the in-frame ones, dropping some. The repertoire includes about 84,000 clones, roughly 90% of them detected once, and about 0.34% sits in the top ten. Which antigens these TCRs recognize remains unknown. Material: unstimulated CD4+ T cells sorted from spleen or lymph node cells, obtained before transplant. Source of these receptors: a human donor who was the organ donor for an intestinal transplant.

The V call is TRBV15, the J call TRBJ1-1, with 8 bases lining up with TRBD1. V lost 5 bases and J lost 6; bases outside the gene matches: 14. Germline V CDR1 and CDR2: LNHNV, YYDKDF (reference sequence). The CDR3 consists of 16 residues. CDR3: CATSVGDRLPVAEAFF. For the CDR3, the DNA is TGTGCCACCAGCGTGGGGGACAGGTTACCGGTCGCTGAAGCTTTCTTT.

The chain is built from TRBV6-1 and TRBJ2-1; the D gene is possibly TRBD1 (7 bases). Trimming shortened V by 4 bases and J by 13 bases, and 17 bases separated the two germline ends. CDR1 and CDR2 (germline): MNHNS, SASEGT. The CDR3 is made up of 13 amino acids. For the CDR3, the DNA is TGTGCCAGCAGTGCAGGGGGGACAGTCGGCCAGTTCTTC. Amino acids: CASSAGGTVGQFF.

The V gene is TRBV14, the J gene TRBJ1-3; 9 bases map to TRBD1. CDR3 length: 15 amino acids. Per the germline V gene, CDR1 is SGHDN and CDR2 is FVKESK. Trimming at V came to 5 bases and at J to 4 bases, leaving 6 bases not matched to a gene. CDR3 sequence (DNA): TGTGCCAGCAGCGCAGGGACAGGGTCCGGAAACACCATATATTTT. Amino acids: CASSAGTGSGNTIYF. Based on the CDR3 plus reference TRBV14 and TRBJ1-3, the full variable domain is EAGVTQFPSHSVIEKGQTVTLRCDPISGHDNLYWYRRVMGKEIKFLLHFVKESKQDESGMPNNRFLAERTGGTYSTLKVQPAELEDSGVYFCASSAGTGSGNTIYFGEGSWLTVV.

This rearrangement joins TRBV12-5 to TRBJ1-1, with D unresolved. The CDR3 contains 12 residues. Trimming took off 4 bases at V and 3 bases at J, with 6 bases between the two ends. Germline V gives CDR1 LGHNT, CDR2 FRNRAP. The CDR3 here is CASGSEHTEAFF. In nucleotides, the CDR3 is TGTGCTAGTGGTTCCGAGCACACTGAAGCTTTCTTT.

The gene calls are TRBV11-2 and TRBJ2-7; unclear D gene. CDR1 SGHAT and CDR2 FQNNGV come from the germline V gene. The CDR3 sequence is 15 residues long. V lost 3 bases to trimming and J lost 2 bases, with 14 bases between them. Here the CDR3 reads CASSLFDLAPYEQYF. DNA for the CDR3: TGTGCCAGCAGCTTGTTTGATTTGGCCCCCTACGAGCAGTACTTC.

This clone has a single count. V gene TRBV30 combines with J gene TRBJ1-1, with unresolved D. This CDR3 comprises 14 residues. Germline V gene data show CDR1 as GTSNPN and CDR2 as SVGIG (reference sequence). Deletions cut 0 bases from V and 4 bases from J, with 12 bases between. The CDR3 loop reads CAWSVTRISTEAFF. CDR3 DNA: TGTGCCTGGAGTGTAACGCGAATTAGCACTGAAGCTTTCTTT. Based on the CDR3 plus reference TRBV30 and TRBJ1-1, the full variable domain is SQTIHQWPATLVQPVGSPLSLECTVEGTSNPNLYWYRQAAGRGLQLLFYSVGIGQISSEVPQNLSASRPQDRQFILSSKKLLLSDSGFYLCAWSVTRISTEAFFGQGTRLTVV.

The rearrangement uses TRBV7-2 and TRBJ2-2, with unresolved D. V gave up 5 bases and J gave up 4 bases, with 17 bases separating them. Germline V gene lookup returns CDR1 SGHTA and CDR2 FQGNSA. The CDR3 is 16 residues long. CDR3 residues: CASSLRYMETTGELFF. CDR3 sequence (DNA): TGTGCCAGCAGCCTAAGGTACATGGAGACCACCGGGGAGCTGTTTTTT.

V usage is TRBV28 and J usage is TRBJ1-5; no clear D. The length of the CDR3 is 11 residues. The ends were cut back, 3 bases at V and 15 bases at J, with 12 bases in the middle. The germline CDR1 and CDR2 sequences are MDHEN and SYDVKM. CDR3 DNA: TGTGCCAGCAGTTTTGGCGGGTACCGGCATTTT. It encodes CASSFGGYRHF.

This chain links TRBV6-5 with TRBJ2-3; TRBD2 matches 13 bases. Germline V gene lookup returns CDR1 MNHEY and CDR2 SVGAGI. Losses at the gene ends were 11 bases for V and 9 bases for J; bases not matched to a gene: 11. The CDR3 runs 14 residues. The CDR3 nucleotides read TGTGCCGCCCGCGTCGAGACTAGCGGGGGGACGCAGTATTTT. Its protein product is CAARVETSGGTQYF.

The chain couples TRBV4-1 to TRBJ1-6; the D is unclear. The V end was cut by 0 bases, the J end by 9 bases, with 9 bases between. The CDR3 sequence is 14 residues long. CDR1 is MGHRA, CDR2 YSYEKL, per germline. Here the CDR3 DNA reads TGCGCCAGCAGCCAAGAGTACGGTCTTTCACCCCTCCACTTT. This codes for CASSQEYGLSPLHF.

The J gene is TRBJ2-5, the V gene TRBV2; D is perhaps TRBD2 (5 bases). The CDR3 length is 16 residues. Germline assignment: CDR1 SNHLY and CDR2 FYNNEI. V gave up 0 bases and J gave up 0 bases, with 11 bases separating them. CDR3 sequence reads: CASSEALAGNQETQYF. As DNA, the CDR3 is TGTGCCAGCAGTGAAGCGCTTGCGGGCAACCAAGAGACCCAGTACTTC.

Turning to this clone: Other DNA sequences of this sample code for an identical CDR3. The chain employs TRBV9 and TRBJ2-2, with TRBD2 identical over 12 bases. The CDR3 totals 17 residues. V shed 0 bases and J 6 bases; nucleotides not matched to a gene: 6. The V gene's germline CDR1 is SGDLS and CDR2 YYNGEE. The CDR3 DNA reads TGTGCCAGCAGCGTAGGGACTAGCGGGAATGTGGCCGGGGAGCTGTTTTTT. Translation: CASSVGTSGNVAGELFF. The full variable domain, in which reference TRBV9 and TRBJ2-2 provide the parts outside the CDR3, is DSGVTQTPKHLITATGQRVTLRCSPRSGDLSVYWYQQSLDQGLQFLIQYYNGEERAKGNILERFSAQQFPDLHSELNLSSLELGDSALYFCASSVGTSGNVAGELFFGEGSRLTVL.

The V call is TRBV7-6, the J call TRBJ2-1; D call uncertain. Germline assignment: CDR1 SGHVS and CDR2 FNYEAQ. Between the trimmed V and J ends, which lost 1 base and 2 bases, there was a span of 9 bases. This CDR3 region has 15 residues. The CDR3 DNA follows: TGTGCCAGCAGCTTAGGGCGAGGCACCTACAATGAGCAGTTCTTC. Translation: CASSLGRGTYNEQFF.

The chain links TRBV2 to TRBJ2-1; 8 nucleotides agree with TRBD2. Unmatched junction bases numbered 2, after V lost 0 bases and J lost 4 bases. Germline lookup yields CDR1 SNHLY and CDR2 FYNNEI. The CDR3 is 15 residues long. The chain's CDR3 is CASSEASGSYNEQFF. In DNA, the CDR3 is TGTGCCAGCAGTGAAGCGAGCGGGAGTTACAATGAGCAGTTCTTC.

The chain employs TRBV7-9 and TRBJ2-3; 12 nucleotides line up with TRBD2. The CDR3 consists of 18 residues. The germline CDR1 and CDR2 sequences are SEHNR and FQNEAQ (reference sequence). The V and J ends lost 3 bases and 5 bases, in that order; junction bases with no gene match: 12. The CDR3 protein is CASSLRLAGELGQDTQYF. The CDR3 nucleotides are TGTGCCAGCAGCTTGCGACTAGCGGGAGAATTGGGCCAAGATACGCAGTATTTT. Supplemented by reference TRBV7-9 and TRBJ2-3, the full variable domain reads DTGVSQNPRHKITKRGQNVTFRCDPISEHNRLYWYRQTLGQGPEFLTYFQNEAQLEKSRLLSDRFSAERPKGSFSTLEIQRTEQGDSAMYLCASSLRLAGELGQDTQYFGPGTRLTVL.

V and J are TRBV9 and TRBJ2-7; 8 bases map to TRBD2. J lost 1 base, V lost 0 bases, and 9 bases had no gene match. The CDR3 covers 17 residues. From germline, CDR1 is SGDLS and CDR2 YYNGEE. This CDR3 reads CASSVAGGVGGSYEQYF. The CDR3 DNA sequence: TGTGCCAGCAGCGTAGCGGGAGGGGTCGGCGGGTCCTACGAGCAGTACTTC.

This clone was seen a single time. The chain combines TRBV5-6 with TRBJ2-2, with 8 positions matching TRBD1. V was clipped by 2 bases and J by 4 bases; unmatched bases: 4. The V gene's germline CDR1 is SGHDT and CDR2 YYEEEE. The CDR3 sequence is 15 residues long. The DNA of the CDR3 is TGTGCCAGCAGCTTAAAGACAGGGGTCACCGGGGAGCTGTTTTTT. Translating gives CASSLKTGVTGELFF.

This chain connects TRBV5-1 to TRBJ2-3; D ambiguous. Germline CDR1 is SGHRS and CDR2 is YFSETQ. This CDR3 contains 11 residues. The V end lost 4 bases, the J end lost 3 bases, and 3 bases lay between the germline ends. Here the CDR3 reads CASSATDTQYF. The CDR3 coding sequence is TGCGCCAGCAGCGCGACAGATACGCAGTATTTT. Supplemented by reference TRBV5-1 and TRBJ2-3, the full variable domain reads KAGVTQTPRYLIKTRGQQVTLSCSPISGHRSVSWYQQTPGQGLQFLFEYFSETQRNKGNFPGRFSGRQFSNSRSEMNVSTLELGDSALYLCASSATDTQYFGPGTRLTVL.

This clone was picked up a small number of times. The V and J genes are TRBV15 and TRBJ2-1; 9 bases map to TRBD1. V dropped 3 bases and J dropped 4; count of bases not matched to a gene: 7. This CDR3 comprises 16 residues. From germline, CDR1 is LNHNV and CDR2 YYDKDF (reference sequence). The CDR3 is CATSRGGTGHYNEQFF. In nucleotides, the CDR3 is TGTGCCACCAGCAGGGGGGGGACAGGGCATTACAATGAGCAGTTCTTC.

V and J are TRBV7-3 and TRBJ2-1; the match to TRBD2 covers 10 bases. V lost 2 bases to trimming and J lost 9 bases; unmatched junction nucleotides: 10. The length of the CDR3 is 16 residues. The germline CDR1 and CDR2 sequences are SGHTA and FQGTGA. CDR3 loop: CASSLWSGGAAGEQFF. The CDR3 coding sequence is TGTGCCAGCAGCTTATGGAGCGGGGGGGCCGCGGGTGAGCAGTTCTTC.